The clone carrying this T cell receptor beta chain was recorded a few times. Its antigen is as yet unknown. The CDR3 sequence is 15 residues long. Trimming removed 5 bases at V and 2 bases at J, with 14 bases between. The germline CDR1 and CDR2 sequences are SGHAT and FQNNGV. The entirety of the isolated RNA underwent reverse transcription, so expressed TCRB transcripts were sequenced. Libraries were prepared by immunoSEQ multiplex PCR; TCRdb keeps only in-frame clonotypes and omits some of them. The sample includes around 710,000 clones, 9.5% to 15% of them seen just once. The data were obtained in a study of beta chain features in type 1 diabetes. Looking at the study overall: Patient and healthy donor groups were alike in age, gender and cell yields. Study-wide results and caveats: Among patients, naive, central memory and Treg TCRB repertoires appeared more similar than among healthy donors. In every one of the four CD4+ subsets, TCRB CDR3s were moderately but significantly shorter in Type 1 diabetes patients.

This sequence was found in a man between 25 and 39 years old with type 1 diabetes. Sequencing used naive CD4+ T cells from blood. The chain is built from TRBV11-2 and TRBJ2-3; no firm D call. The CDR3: CASSPPVLITDTQYF. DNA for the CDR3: TGTGCCAGCAGCCCTCCAGTACTGATCACAGATACGCAGTATTTT.